The T cell receptor (beta chain) described here comes from a study of technical replicates of blood from a handful of donors. The table came from immunoSEQ multiplex PCR; TCRdb's copy has only in-frame clones and leaves some out. The sample lists 80,000 or so clones, around 94% occurring once. The specimen was T cells isolated from PBMCs. This TCR was recovered from a human donor in good health.

The CDR3 here is CASSQIAGGTYEQYF. CDR3 DNA: TGCGCCAGCAGCCAGATAGCGGGAGGGACCTACGAGCAGTACTTC. V is TRBV4-3 and J is TRBJ2-7; 11 positions match TRBD2. From germline, CDR1 is LGHNA and CDR2 YSLEER. Unmatched junction bases numbered 3, after V lost 3 bases and J lost 2 bases. The CDR3 loop spans 15 amino acids.